These 18 T cell receptor beta chains were sequenced from one sample in a study of cytomegalovirus exposure and HLA in healthy donors. Sequencing was performed with immunoSEQ multiplex PCR; in TCRdb, only in-frame clones are kept and a portion is missing. There are fewer than 250,000 clones in the sample; roughly 80% occur only once, and 4.5% to 6% lies in the top ten. Sequenced material: PBMCs. These receptor sequences come from a woman aged 18-30 years in good health and CMV-seronegative.

V is TRBV29-1 and J is TRBJ2-5, with TRBD2 matching over 14 bases. With V trimmed by 6 bases and J by 5 bases, 5 bases remained unmatched. Germline CDR1 and CDR2: SQVTM and ANQGSEA. This CDR3 has 14 residues. CDR3 sequence: CSVPGLAGVETQYF. The CDR3 DNA reads TGCAGCGTCCCGGGACTAGCGGGAGTGGAGACCCAGTACTTC.

V and J are TRBV5-1 and TRBJ2-7; D might be TRBD1 or TRBD2, each matching 5 bases. The CDR3 extends over 16 amino acids. V lost 4 bases and J lost 0, with 17 bases in between. The germline CDR1 and CDR2 sequences are SGHRS and YFSETQ. The CDR3 DNA is TGCGCCAGCAGCCCGGGGCCGGGACGGAACTCCTACGAGCAGTACTTC. It specifies CASSPGPGRNSYEQYF.

The V call is TRBV11-2, the J call TRBJ2-7, with D tentatively TRBD1 (6 bases). This CDR3 spans 14 amino acids. Deletions cut 3 bases from V and 3 bases from J, with 12 bases between. In germline, CDR1 is SGHAT, CDR2 FQNNGV. As DNA, the CDR3 is TGTGCCAGCAGCTTGCACCAGGGGAGCTACGAGCAGTACTTC. Amino acids: CASSLHQGSYEQYF. The full variable domain, completed using reference TRBV11-2 and TRBJ2-7, is EAGVAQSPRYKIIEKRQSVAFWCNPISGHATLYWYQQILGQGPKLLIQFQNNGVVDDSQLPKDRFSAERLKGVDSTLKIQPAKLEDSAVYLCASSLHQGSYEQYFGPGTRLTVT.

This chain joins TRBV6-5 and TRBJ1-3; 9 bases are shared with TRBD1. The CDR3 sequence is 16 residues long. Germline CDR1 reads MNHEY; CDR2 reads SVGAGI. J was trimmed by 8 bases and V by 4 bases; bases with no gene match: 12. Written as DNA, the CDR3 is TGTGCCAGCAGTTCTGGGACAGGGAGGCTCGTCGACACCATATATTTT. As protein: CASSSGTGRLVDTIYF.

The V and J genes are TRBV4-1 and TRBJ1-5, with a tentative D call TRBD1 (5 bases). V lost 1 base to trimming and J lost 4 bases, with 11 bases between them. The germline V gene encodes CDR1 MGHRA and CDR2 YSYEKL. The CDR3 is 15 residues long. CDR3 bases: TGCGCCAGCAGCCAAGTGGCGTCAGGGAATCAGCCCCAGCATTTT. As protein: CASSQVASGNQPQHF.

CDR3 DNA sequence: TGTGCCAGCAGCTTAAAGGGGTGGAACACTGAAGCTTTCTTT. This sequence encodes CASSLKGWNTEAFF. The V and J genes are TRBV11-1 and TRBJ1-1, with D perhaps TRBD1 (5 bases). The V gene lost 2 bases and the J gene lost 1 base, with 8 bases spanning the gap. CDR3 length: 14 residues. Germline V gene lookup returns CDR1 SGHAT and CDR2 FQDESV (reference sequence).

This clone turned up a few times. The chain is built from TRBV5-6 and TRBJ2-7; D not certain. The germline V gene encodes CDR1 SGHDT and CDR2 YYEEEE. Trimming left V 4 bases short and J 6 bases short, with 14 bases between. The CDR3 loop spans 13 amino acids. The CDR3 loop is CASSPTTSTEQYF. The CDR3 DNA follows: TGTGCCAGCAGCCCAACTACGAGTACCGAGCAGTACTTC.

V gene TRBV5-4 combines with J gene TRBJ1-2, with D perhaps TRBD1 (5 bases). The CDR3 consists of 15 residues. Germline loops: CDR1 SGHNT, CDR2 YYREEE (reference sequence). The ends were cut back, 1 base at V and 4 bases at J, with 14 bases in the middle. CDR3 in DNA: TGTGCCAGCAGCTTGCCCCCGACAGACCTCTATGGCTACACCTTC. It codes for CASSLPPTDLYGYTF.

The CDR3 DNA reads as TGTGCCAGCAGCTACAGCCGTTTCGGTGAGCAGTTCTTC. Amino acids: CASSYSRFGEQFF. This chain uses TRBV6-5 with TRBJ2-1; D ambiguous. With 6 bases removed from V and 9 bases from J, the gap between germline ends came to 15 bases. The V gene's germline CDR1 is MNHEY and CDR2 SVGAGI. CDR3 length equals 13 residues.

V and J are TRBV6-1 and TRBJ2-7; 10 nucleotides align to TRBD2. The ends lost 10 bases at V and 0 bases at J; junction bases unmatched: 6. CDR1 MNHNS and CDR2 SASEGT come from the germline V gene. CDR3 size: 14 residues. DNA of the CDR3: TGTGCCATTTCTAGCGGGAGCTACTCCTACGAGCAGTACTTC. As protein: CAISSGSYSYEQYF.

The chain is built from TRBV2 and TRBJ2-1, with D perhaps being TRBD1 or TRBD2 (5 bases each). V was pared by 2 bases and J by 3 bases, with 11 bases between. This CDR3 spans 15 amino acids. From germline, CDR1 is SNHLY and CDR2 FYNNEI. The CDR3 region has the DNA TGTGCCAGCAGTGAAAAGAGGGGCAACTACAATGAGCAGTTCTTC. Protein: CASSEKRGNYNEQFF.

The chain has TRBV5-4 and TRBJ1-2; D call uncertain. The CDR3 sequence is 13 residues long. Per germline, CDR1 SGHNT and CDR2 YYREEE (reference sequence). The V gene lost 0 bases and the J gene lost 4 bases, with 7 bases spanning the gap. CDR3: CASSLDRSYGYTF. CDR3 nucleotide sequence: TGTGCCAGCAGCTTGGATCGGAGCTATGGCTACACCTTC.

Here the CDR3 reads CASSLVPFQETQYF. The CDR3 DNA reads TGTGCCAGCAGCTTGGTCCCTTTCCAAGAGACCCAGTACTTC. The chain is built from TRBV5-6 and TRBJ2-5; D gene unclear. Germline V gives CDR1 SGHDT, CDR2 YYEEEE. The CDR3 loop spans 14 amino acids. V was pared by 0 bases and J by 1 base, with 7 bases between.

The CDR3 loop reads CASSLVNRPPYNEQFF. CDR3 DNA: TGTGCCAGCAGCTTAGTGAACAGGCCCCCCTACAATGAGCAGTTCTTC. The chain is built from TRBV7-9 and TRBJ2-1, with a tentative D call TRBD1 (5 bases). Germline V gene data show CDR1 as SEHNR and CDR2 as FQNEAQ (reference sequence). Trimming left V 1 base short and J 2 bases short, with 12 bases between. The CDR3 has 16 residues.

The chain is built from TRBV10-1 and TRBJ2-7, with TRBD1 matching 10 bases. After removal of 3 bases from V and 7 bases from J, the junction contained 12 bases not matched to a gene. CDR1 is WNHNN and CDR2 is SYGVQD in the germline V gene (reference sequence). CDR3 length equals 16 residues. The CDR3 sequence is CASSEVSGQGVEEQYF. The DNA for the CDR3 is TGCGCCAGCAGTGAAGTATCTGGACAGGGGGTCGAGGAGCAGTACTTC.

The count of this clone is one. The V gene is TRBV6-1, the J gene TRBJ2-7; 12 bases align to TRBD1. The germline gives CDR1 MNHNS, CDR2 SASEGT. The CDR3 contains 15 residues. V was pared by 6 bases and J by 3 bases, with 6 bases of the junction left unmatched. The CDR3 coding sequence is TGTGCCAGCAGGTTAGGGACAGGGGGCTTCTACGAGCAGTACTTC. Protein product: CASRLGTGGFYEQYF.

This rearrangement joins TRBV30 to TRBJ2-7; D gene ambiguous. V gave up 5 bases and J gave up 4 bases, with 12 bases separating them. Looked up from germline, CDR1 is GTSNPN and CDR2 is SVGIG (reference sequence). The CDR3 contains 12 residues. The CDR3 loop is CAWAWTEYEQYF. The CDR3 DNA reads TGTGCCTGGGCCTGGACCGAGTACGAGCAGTACTTC.

In the case of this clone: Other DNA sequences in this specimen translate into the identical CDR3. The rearrangement links TRBV9 to TRBJ2-3; D unclear. This CDR3 has 12 amino acids. Germline CDR1 and CDR2: SGDLS and YYNGEE. With 3 bases removed from V and 2 bases from J, the gap between germline ends came to 4 bases. CDR3 residues: CASSAYTDTQYF. The CDR3 nucleotides are TGTGCCAGCAGCGCCTACACAGATACGCAGTATTTT. The full variable domain, its missing parts supplied by reference TRBV9 and TRBJ2-3, is DSGVTQTPKHLITATGQRVTLRCSPRSGDLSVYWYQQSLDQGLQFLIQYYNGEERAKGNILERFSAQQFPDLHSELNLSSLELGDSALYFCASSAYTDTQYFGPGTRLTVL.